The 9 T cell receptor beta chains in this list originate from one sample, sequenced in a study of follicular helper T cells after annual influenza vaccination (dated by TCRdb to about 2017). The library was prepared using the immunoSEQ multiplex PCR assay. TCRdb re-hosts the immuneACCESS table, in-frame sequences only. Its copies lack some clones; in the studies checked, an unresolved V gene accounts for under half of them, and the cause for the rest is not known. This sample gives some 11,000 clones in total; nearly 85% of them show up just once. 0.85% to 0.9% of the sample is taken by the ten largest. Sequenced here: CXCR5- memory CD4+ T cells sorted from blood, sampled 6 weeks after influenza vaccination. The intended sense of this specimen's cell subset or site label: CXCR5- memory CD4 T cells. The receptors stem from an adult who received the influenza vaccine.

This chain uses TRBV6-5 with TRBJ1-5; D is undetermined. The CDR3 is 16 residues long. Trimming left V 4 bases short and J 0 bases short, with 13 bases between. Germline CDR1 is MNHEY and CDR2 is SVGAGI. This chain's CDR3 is CASSLRAANSNQPQHF. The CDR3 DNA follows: TGTGCCAGCAGTTTGAGGGCCGCTAATAGCAATCAGCCCCAGCATTTT.

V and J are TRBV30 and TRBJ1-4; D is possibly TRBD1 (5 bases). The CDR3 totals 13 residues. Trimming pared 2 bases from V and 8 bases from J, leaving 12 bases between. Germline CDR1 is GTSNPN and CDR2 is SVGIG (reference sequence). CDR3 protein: CAWSSGSPEKLFF. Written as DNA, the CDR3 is TGTGCCTGGAGTTCAGGGAGCCCCGAAAAACTGTTTTTT. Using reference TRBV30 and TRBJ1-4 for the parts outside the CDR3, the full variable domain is SQTIHQWPATLVQPVGSPLSLECTVEGTSNPNLYWYRQAAGRGLQLLFYSVGIGQISSEVPQNLSASRPQDRQFILSSKKLLLSDSGFYLCAWSSGSPEKLFFGSGTQLSVL.

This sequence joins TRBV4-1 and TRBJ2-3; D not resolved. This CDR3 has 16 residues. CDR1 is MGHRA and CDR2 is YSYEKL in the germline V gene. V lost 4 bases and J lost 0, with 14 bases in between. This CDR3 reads CASSRASGVSTDTQYF. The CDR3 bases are TGCGCCAGCAGCCGGGCATCAGGAGTTAGCACAGATACGCAGTATTTT.

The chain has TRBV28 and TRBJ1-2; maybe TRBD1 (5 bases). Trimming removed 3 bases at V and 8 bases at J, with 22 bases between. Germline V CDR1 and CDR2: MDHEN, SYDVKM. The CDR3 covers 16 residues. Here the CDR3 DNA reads TGTGCCAGCAGTTTTGCCCAGGCCGCGGGGCGGGAGGGCTACACCTTC. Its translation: CASSFAQAAGREGYTF.

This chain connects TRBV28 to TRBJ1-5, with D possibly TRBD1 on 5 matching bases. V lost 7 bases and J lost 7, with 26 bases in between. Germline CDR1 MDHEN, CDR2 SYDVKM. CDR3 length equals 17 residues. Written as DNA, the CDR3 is TGTGCCAGCACTAACGGGGCGCCCGCGCCAGGATCCCAGCCCCAGCATTTT. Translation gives CASTNGAPAPGSQPQHF.

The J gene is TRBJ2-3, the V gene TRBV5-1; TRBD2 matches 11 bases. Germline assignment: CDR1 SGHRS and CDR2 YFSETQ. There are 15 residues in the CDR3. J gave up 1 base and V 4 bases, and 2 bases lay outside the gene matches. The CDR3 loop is CASSQLAGGTDTQYF. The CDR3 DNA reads TGCGCCAGCAGCCAACTAGCGGGGGGCACAGATACGCAGTATTTT.

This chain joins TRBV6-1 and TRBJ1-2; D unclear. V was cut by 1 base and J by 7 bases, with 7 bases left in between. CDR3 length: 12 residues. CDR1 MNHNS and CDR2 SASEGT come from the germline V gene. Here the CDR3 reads CASSEVGSGYTF. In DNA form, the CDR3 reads TGTGCCAGCAGTGAAGTAGGGAGTGGCTACACCTTC.

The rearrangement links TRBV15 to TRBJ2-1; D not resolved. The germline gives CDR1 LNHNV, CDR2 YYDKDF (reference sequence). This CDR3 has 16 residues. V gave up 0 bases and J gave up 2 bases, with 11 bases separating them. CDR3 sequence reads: CATSRDLSFPYNEQFF. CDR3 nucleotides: TGTGCCACCAGCAGAGATTTAAGTTTCCCCTACAATGAGCAGTTCTTC.

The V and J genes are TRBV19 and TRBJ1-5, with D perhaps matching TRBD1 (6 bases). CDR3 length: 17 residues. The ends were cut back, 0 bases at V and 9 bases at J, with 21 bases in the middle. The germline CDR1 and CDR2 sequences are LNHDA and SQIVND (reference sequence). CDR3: CASSIDRRTVRRGPQHF. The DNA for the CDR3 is TGTGCCAGTAGTATAGACCGCCGGACAGTCAGGCGGGGGCCCCAGCATTTT.